This TCR beta chain is from a study of technical replicates of blood from a few donors. Repertoires were generated with immunoSEQ multiplex PCR, while TCRdb's copy carries only in-frame clones and drops some. The sample lists 55,000 to 75,000 clones; about 95% were seen once. V was pared by 3 bases and J by 6 bases, with 3 bases of the junction left unmatched. Germline V gives CDR1 SGHTA, CDR2 FQGTGA. The CDR3 totals 14 residues. The sequence came from a human donor in good health. Some clones in this sample may be carry-over from other donors' samples. Sequencing was done on a sample of PBMCs. The rearrangement uses TRBV7-3 and TRBJ2-7; 12 bases match TRBD2. The CDR3 sequence is CASSLTSGSPEQYF. CDR3 bases: TGTGCCAGCAGCTTGACTAGCGGGAGCCCCGAGCAGTACTTC.